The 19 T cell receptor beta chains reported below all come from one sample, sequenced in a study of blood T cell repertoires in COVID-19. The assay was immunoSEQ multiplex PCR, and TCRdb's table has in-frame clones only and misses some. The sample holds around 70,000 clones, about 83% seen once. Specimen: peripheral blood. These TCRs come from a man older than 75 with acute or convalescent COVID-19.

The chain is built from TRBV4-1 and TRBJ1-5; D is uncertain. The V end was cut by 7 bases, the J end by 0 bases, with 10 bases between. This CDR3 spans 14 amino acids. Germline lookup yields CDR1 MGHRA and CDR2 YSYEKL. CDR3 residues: CASNEEYSNQPQHF. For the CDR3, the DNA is TGCGCCAGCAACGAGGAGTATAGCAATCAGCCCCAGCATTTT.

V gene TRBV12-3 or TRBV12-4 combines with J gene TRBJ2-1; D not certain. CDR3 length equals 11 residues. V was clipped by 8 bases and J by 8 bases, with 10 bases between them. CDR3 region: CASSPRDEQFF. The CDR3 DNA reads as TGTGCCAGCTCCCCCCGGGATGAGCAGTTCTTC.

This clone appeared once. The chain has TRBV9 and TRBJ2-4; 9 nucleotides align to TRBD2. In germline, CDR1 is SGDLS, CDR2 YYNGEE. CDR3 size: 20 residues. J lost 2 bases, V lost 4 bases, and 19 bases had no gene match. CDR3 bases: TGTGCCAGCAGCTCCCCAAAAAGACTACTAGCGGGTACGACCAAAAACATTCAGTACTTC. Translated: CASSSPKRLLAGTTKNIQYF. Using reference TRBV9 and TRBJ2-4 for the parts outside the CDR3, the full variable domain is DSGVTQTPKHLITATGQRVTLRCSPRSGDLSVYWYQQSLDQGLQFLIQYYNGEERAKGNILERFSAQQFPDLHSELNLSSLELGDSALYFCASSSPKRLLAGTTKNIQYFGAGTRLSVL.

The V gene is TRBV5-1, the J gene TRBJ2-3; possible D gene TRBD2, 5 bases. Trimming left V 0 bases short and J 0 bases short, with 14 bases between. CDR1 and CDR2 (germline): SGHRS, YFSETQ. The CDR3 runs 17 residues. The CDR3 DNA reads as TGCGCCAGCAGCTTGGAGTCTCGGGGAAGTAGCACAGATACGCAGTATTTT. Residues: CASSLESRGSSTDTQYF.

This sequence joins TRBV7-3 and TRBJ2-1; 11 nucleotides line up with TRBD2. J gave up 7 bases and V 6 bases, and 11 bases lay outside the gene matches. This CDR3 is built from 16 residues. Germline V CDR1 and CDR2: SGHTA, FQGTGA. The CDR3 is CASSTGLAAVGNEQFF. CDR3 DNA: TGTGCCAGCAGTACGGGACTAGCGGCGGTGGGAAATGAGCAGTTCTTC.

CDR3 amino acids: CASTPGQGTDTQYF. CDR3 DNA sequence: TGTGCCAGTACCCCGGGACAGGGGACAGATACGCAGTATTTT. The chain has TRBV6-5 and TRBJ2-3, with TRBD1 matching 10 bases. Trimming took 9 bases from V and 3 from J; bases not matched to a gene: 6. CDR3 length equals 14 residues. Per the germline V gene, CDR1 is MNHEY and CDR2 is SVGAGI.

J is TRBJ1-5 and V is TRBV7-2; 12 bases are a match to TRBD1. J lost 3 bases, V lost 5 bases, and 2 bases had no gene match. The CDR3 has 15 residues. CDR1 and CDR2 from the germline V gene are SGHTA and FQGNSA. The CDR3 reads CASSTGQGANQPQHF. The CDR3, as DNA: TGTGCCAGCAGCACGGGACAGGGGGCCAATCAGCCCCAGCATTTT.

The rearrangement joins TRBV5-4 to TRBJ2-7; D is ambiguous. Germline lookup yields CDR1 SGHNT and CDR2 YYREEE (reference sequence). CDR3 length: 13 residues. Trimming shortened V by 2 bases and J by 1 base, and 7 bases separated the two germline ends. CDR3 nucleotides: TGTGCCAGCAGCTTTGCCGGTTCCTACGAGCAGTACTTC. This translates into CASSFAGSYEQYF.

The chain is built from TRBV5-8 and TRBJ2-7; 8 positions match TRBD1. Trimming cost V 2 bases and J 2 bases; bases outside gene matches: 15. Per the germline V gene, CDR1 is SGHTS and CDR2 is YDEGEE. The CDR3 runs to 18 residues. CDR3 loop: CASSFFGQGAKSAYEQYF. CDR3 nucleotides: TGTGCCAGCAGCTTTTTCGGCCAGGGGGCCAAGTCGGCCTACGAGCAGTACTTC.

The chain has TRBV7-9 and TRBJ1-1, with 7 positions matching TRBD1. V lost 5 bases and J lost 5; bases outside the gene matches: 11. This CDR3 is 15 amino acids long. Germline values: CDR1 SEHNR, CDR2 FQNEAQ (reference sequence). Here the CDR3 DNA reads TGTGCCAGCAGCCCCGACAGGGCGACAGGGACTGAAGCTTTCTTT. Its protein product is CASSPDRATGTEAFF. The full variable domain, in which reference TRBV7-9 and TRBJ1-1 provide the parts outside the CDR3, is DTGVSQNPRHKITKRGQNVTFRCDPISEHNRLYWYRQTLGQGPEFLTYFQNEAQLEKSRLLSDRFSAERPKGSFSTLEIQRTEQGDSAMYLCASSPDRATGTEAFFGQGTRLTVV.

As DNA, the CDR3 is TGCGCCAGCAGGCAAACCGGGACTTCCTACAATGAGCAGTTCTTC. This encodes CASRQTGTSYNEQFF. V and J are TRBV5-1 and TRBJ2-1; D may be TRBD2 (6 bases). In germline, CDR1 is SGHRS, CDR2 YFSETQ. CDR3 size: 15 residues. Trimming pared 5 bases from V and 1 base from J, leaving 13 bases between.

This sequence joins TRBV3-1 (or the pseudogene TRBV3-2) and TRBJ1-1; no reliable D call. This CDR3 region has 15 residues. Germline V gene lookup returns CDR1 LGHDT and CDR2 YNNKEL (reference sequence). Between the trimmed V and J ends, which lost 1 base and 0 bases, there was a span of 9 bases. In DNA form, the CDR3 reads TGTGCCAGCAGCCAAGCCGCCCGGGTGAACACTGAAGCTTTCTTT. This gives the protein CASSQAARVNTEAFF.

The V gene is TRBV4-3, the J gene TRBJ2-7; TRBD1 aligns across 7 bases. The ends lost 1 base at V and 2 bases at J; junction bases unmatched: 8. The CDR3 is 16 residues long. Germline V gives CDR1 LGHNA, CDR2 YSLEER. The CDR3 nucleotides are TGCGCCAGCAGCCAAGCCCGGGGTCAGGGGGCCTACGAGCAGTACTTC. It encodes CASSQARGQGAYEQYF.

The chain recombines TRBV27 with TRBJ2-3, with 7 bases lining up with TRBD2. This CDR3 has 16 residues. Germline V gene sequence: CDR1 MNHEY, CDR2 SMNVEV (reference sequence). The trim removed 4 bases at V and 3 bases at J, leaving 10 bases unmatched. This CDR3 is CASSSPAGKGTDTQYF. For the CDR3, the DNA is TGTGCCAGCAGTTCCCCAGCGGGAAAAGGGACAGATACGCAGTATTTT.

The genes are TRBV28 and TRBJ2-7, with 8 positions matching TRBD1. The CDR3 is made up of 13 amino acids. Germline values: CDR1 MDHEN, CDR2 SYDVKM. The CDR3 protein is CIQQRTGRYEQYF. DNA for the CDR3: TGTATACAGCAGAGGACAGGGCGCTACGAGCAGTACTTC.

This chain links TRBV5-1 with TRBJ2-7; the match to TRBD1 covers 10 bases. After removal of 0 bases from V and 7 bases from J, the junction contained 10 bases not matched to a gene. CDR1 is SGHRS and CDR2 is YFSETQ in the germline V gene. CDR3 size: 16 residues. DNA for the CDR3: TGCGCCAGCAGCTTGGTAGGGACAGGGGCCGGTGTGGAGCAGTACTTC. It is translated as CASSLVGTGAGVEQYF.

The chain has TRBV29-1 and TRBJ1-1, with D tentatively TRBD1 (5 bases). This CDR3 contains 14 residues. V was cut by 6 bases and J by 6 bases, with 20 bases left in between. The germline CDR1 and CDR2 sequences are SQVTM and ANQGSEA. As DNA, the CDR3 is TGCAGCGTCCAGAGCCGGTTAGGGGCCTCTGAAGCTTTCTTT. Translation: CSVQSRLGASEAFF.

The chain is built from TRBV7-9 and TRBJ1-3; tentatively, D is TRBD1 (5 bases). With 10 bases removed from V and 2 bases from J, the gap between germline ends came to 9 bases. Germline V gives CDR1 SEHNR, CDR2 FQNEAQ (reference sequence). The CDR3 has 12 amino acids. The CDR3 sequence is CATGVAGNTIYF. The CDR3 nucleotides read TGTGCCACGGGGGTCGCTGGAAACACCATATATTTT.

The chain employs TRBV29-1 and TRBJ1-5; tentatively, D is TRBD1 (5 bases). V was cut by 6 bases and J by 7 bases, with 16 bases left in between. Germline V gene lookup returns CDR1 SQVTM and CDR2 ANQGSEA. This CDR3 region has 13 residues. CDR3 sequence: CSVADSLEQPQHF. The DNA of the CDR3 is TGCAGCGTCGCCGACAGCCTGGAACAGCCCCAGCATTTT.